The 21 T cell receptor beta chains below were found in one sample sequenced in a study of cytomegalovirus exposure and HLA in healthy donors. Vbeta (60) and Jbeta (13) primers were used in the PCR. The method was immunoSEQ multiplex PCR; TCRdb's version includes in-frame clones alone and lacks a portion of them. This repertoire shows some 110,000 clones, around 64% found once; its top ten account for around 10%. The source material was PBMCs. Receptor source: a man in his thirties or forties in good health and CMV-seropositive.

V and J are TRBV30 and TRBJ2-1; 10 bases align to TRBD2. The CDR3 covers 16 residues. Germline V lookup: CDR1 GTSNPN, CDR2 SVGIG (reference sequence). After removal of 0 bases from V and 9 bases from J, the junction contained 11 bases not matched to a gene. CDR3 coding DNA: TGTGCCTGGAGTGTACGAGGAACTAGCGGGAAGGTTGAGCAGTTCTTC. It translates to CAWSVRGTSGKVEQFF.

The J gene is TRBJ2-3, the V gene TRBV11-2, with D unclear. Per the germline V gene, CDR1 is SGHAT and CDR2 is FQNNGV. V lost 5 bases and J lost 0, with 12 bases in between. The CDR3 has 15 residues. CDR3: CASSPPQASTDTQYF. The CDR3 DNA follows: TGTGCCAGCAGCCCTCCCCAGGCGAGCACAGATACGCAGTATTTT.

This clone was observed a few times. The V and J genes are TRBV7-9 and TRBJ1-6; unclear D gene. Germline CDR1 reads SEHNR; CDR2 reads FQNEAQ (reference sequence). The CDR3 runs 15 residues. Trimming pared 1 base from V and 12 bases from J, leaving 16 bases between. The CDR3 here is CASSLERGGSEPLHF. In DNA, the CDR3 is TGTGCCAGCAGCTTAGAACGAGGCGGTTCAGAACCCCTCCACTTT. The whole variable domain, filled in from reference TRBV7-9 and TRBJ1-6, reads DTGVSQNPRHKITKRGQNVTFRCDPISEHNRLYWYRQTLGQGPEFLTYFQNEAQLEKSRLLSDRFSAERPKGSFSTLEIQRTEQGDSAMYLCASSLERGGSEPLHFGNGTRLTVT.

The V call is TRBV11-3, the J call TRBJ2-2; a weak D match, TRBD2 (6 bases). The CDR3 is made up of 16 amino acids. The ends were cut back, 5 bases at V and 7 bases at J, with 20 bases in the middle. Germline assignment: CDR1 SGHNT and CDR2 YENEEA. The CDR3: CASSPGLSSDVGELFF. CDR3 coding DNA: TGTGCCAGCAGCCCGGGACTCTCCTCCGACGTCGGGGAGCTGTTTTTT.

This clone was seen a few times. Here the CDR3 DNA reads TGTGCCAGCAGCTTGTACGACAGGGGGAATTCACCCCTCCACTTT. It codes for CASSLYDRGNSPLHF. The chain combines TRBV11-1 with TRBJ1-6; 9 nucleotides align to TRBD1. Trimming removed 3 bases from V and 7 bases from J; junction bases left unmatched: 4. The CDR3 covers 15 residues. Germline CDR1 reads SGHAT; CDR2 reads FQDESV (reference sequence).

V usage is TRBV29-1 and J usage is TRBJ2-1, with 14 bases fitting TRBD2. The CDR3 covers 15 residues. V lost 7 bases, J lost 10 bases, and 12 bases stayed unmatched. Germline assignment: CDR1 SQVTM and CDR2 ANQGSEA. CDR3: CSAEPGLAGAGEQFF. CDR3 nucleotides: TGCAGCGCCGAGCCGGGACTAGCGGGAGCCGGCGAGCAGTTCTTC.

This clone was observed once. J is TRBJ2-7 and V is TRBV7-9, with D tentatively TRBD1 (6 bases). V lost 2 bases, J lost 0 bases, and 8 bases lay in between. Germline CDR1 and CDR2: SEHNR and FQNEAQ (reference sequence). This CDR3 spans 14 amino acids. In nucleotides, the CDR3 is TGTGCCAGCAGCTTAACGGACAGCTCCTACGAGCAGTACTTC. Translated, it gives CASSLTDSSYEQYF.

The gene calls are TRBV7-2 and TRBJ2-5; D gene ambiguous. Between the trimmed V and J ends, which lost 1 base and 0 bases, there was a span of 6 bases. CDR3 length: 14 amino acids. Germline values: CDR1 SGHTA, CDR2 FQGNSA. The CDR3 loop reads CASSLGAHQETQYF. In DNA, the CDR3 is TGTGCCAGCAGCTTAGGGGCACACCAAGAGACCCAGTACTTC.

J is TRBJ1-5 and V is TRBV2; 9 bases align to TRBD1. Germline V gene data show CDR1 as SNHLY and CDR2 as FYNNEI. V was pared by 6 bases and J by 4 bases, with 4 bases of the junction left unmatched. This CDR3 has 14 amino acids. The CDR3 DNA reads as TGTGCCAGCAGCCGAGGGACAGGGAATCAGCCCCAGCATTTT. Amino acid sequence: CASSRGTGNQPQHF.

Turning to this clone: The identical CDR3 is also encoded by other nucleotide sequences in the sample. This chain links TRBV28 with TRBJ1-2; no firm D call. Germline CDR1 and CDR2: MDHEN and SYDVKM. This CDR3 has 12 amino acids. Trimming removed 6 bases from V and 4 bases from J, with 9 bases in between. The CDR3 nucleotides read TGTGCCAGCAGCTTGAACTCCTATGGCTACACCTTC. Protein sequence: CASSLNSYGYTF.

CDR3: CASSLGLAGGPGADTQYF. The CDR3 DNA follows: TGTGCCAGCAGCTTAGGGCTAGCGGGAGGGCCGGGGGCAGATACGCAGTATTTT. V and J are TRBV7-6 and TRBJ2-3, with 12 positions matching TRBD2. The junction had 9 bases not matched to a gene; V was cut back by 1 base and J by 4 bases. CDR1 is SGHVS, CDR2 FNYEAQ, per germline. CDR3 size: 18 residues.

This clone has just a few counts. The gene calls are TRBV7-3 and TRBJ2-1, with TRBD1 matching 9 bases. V lost 0 bases to trimming and J lost 10 bases; unmatched junction nucleotides: 4. CDR1 SGHTA and CDR2 FQGTGA come from the germline V gene. The CDR3 length is 14 residues. CDR3 DNA sequence: TGTGCCAGCAGCTTAACGAGGGACAGGGACGAGCAGTTCTTC. Its translation is CASSLTRDRDEQFF.

V is TRBV6-1 and J is TRBJ1-2; 7 bases line up with TRBD1. This CDR3 is 14 amino acids long. Germline lookup yields CDR1 MNHNS and CDR2 SASEGT. The junction had 13 bases not matched to a gene; V was cut back by 11 bases and J by 4 bases. The CDR3 loop reads CAGERQGRGYGYTF. CDR3 nucleotide sequence: TGTGCCGGGGAGAGACAGGGTAGAGGCTATGGCTACACCTTC.

The chain is built from TRBV6-1 and TRBJ2-2; D perhaps matches TRBD2 (6 bases). V was pared by 6 bases and J by 1 base, with 12 bases between. This CDR3 has 15 amino acids. Germline V gene lookup returns CDR1 MNHNS and CDR2 SASEGT. The CDR3 protein is CASRPGLRNTGELFF. For the CDR3, the DNA is TGTGCCAGCAGGCCGGGACTGCGGAACACCGGGGAGCTGTTTTTT.

CDR3 amino acids: CASSLYSGRGETQYF. CDR3 bases: TGCGCCAGCAGCCTCTATAGCGGGAGAGGAGAGACCCAGTACTTC. This chain uses TRBV4-3 with TRBJ2-5; 9 positions match TRBD2. The V and J ends lost 4 bases and 4 bases, in that order; junction bases with no gene match: 7. Germline values: CDR1 LGHNA, CDR2 YSLEER. CDR3 size: 15 residues.

This sequence joins TRBV27 and TRBJ1-2, with 8 bases identical to TRBD1. With 6 bases clipped from V and 4 bases from J, the junction kept 10 bases outside the gene matches. There are 15 residues in the CDR3. The germline CDR1 and CDR2 sequences are MNHEY and SMNVEV (reference sequence). DNA for the CDR3: TGTGCCAGCAGCTCACGCGACAGGGGTCTCTATGGCTACACCTTC. Encoded protein: CASSSRDRGLYGYTF.

The count of this clone is one. The CDR3 loop is CASSSGTSYGYTF. For the CDR3, the DNA is TGCGCCAGCAGCTCCGGGACAAGCTATGGCTACACCTTC. J is TRBJ1-2 and V is TRBV5-1; TRBD1 might be the D (6 bases). Germline-derived CDR1 and CDR2 are SGHRS and YFSETQ. V lost 3 bases and J 4 bases, leaving 10 bases between the germline ends. The CDR3 spans 13 residues. The full variable domain, in which reference TRBV5-1 and TRBJ1-2 provide the parts outside the CDR3, is KAGVTQTPRYLIKTRGQQVTLSCSPISGHRSVSWYQQTPGQGLQFLFEYFSETQRNKGNFPGRFSGRQFSNSRSEMNVSTLELGDSALYLCASSSGTSYGYTFGSGTRLTVV.

There are a few counts of this clone. J is TRBJ2-5 and V is TRBV30; D might be TRBD2 (5 bases). V lost 0 bases and J 7 bases, leaving 12 bases between the germline ends. In germline, CDR1 is GTSNPN, CDR2 SVGIG (reference sequence). This CDR3 comprises 13 residues. This chain's CDR3 is CAWSVRAAGTQYF. Here the CDR3 DNA reads TGTGCCTGGAGTGTACGAGCGGCGGGGACCCAGTACTTC. Using reference TRBV30 and TRBJ2-5 for the parts outside the CDR3, the full variable domain is SQTIHQWPATLVQPVGSPLSLECTVEGTSNPNLYWYRQAAGRGLQLLFYSVGIGQISSEVPQNLSASRPQDRQFILSSKKLLLSDSGFYLCAWSVRAAGTQYFGPGTRLLVL.

In this sample, this clone turned up a few times. This rearrangement joins TRBV19 to TRBJ1-3; D gene uncertain. Trimming took 5 bases from V and 4 from J, leaving 9 bases between them. Looked up from germline, CDR1 is LNHDA and CDR2 is SQIVND (reference sequence). CDR3 length: 13 residues. In DNA form, the CDR3 reads TGTGCCAGTAGTCCCCCAACAGGAAACACCATATATTTT. This encodes CASSPPTGNTIYF.

V gene TRBV29-1 combines with J gene TRBJ1-2, with D maybe TRBD1 (5 bases). There are 14 residues in the CDR3. Between the trimmed V and J ends, which lost 5 bases and 6 bases, there was a span of 19 bases. Germline assignment: CDR1 SQVTM and CDR2 ANQGSEA. CDR3 in amino acids: CSVNGGEPYDGYTF. The CDR3 DNA reads TGCAGCGTTAATGGGGGGGAGCCTTACGATGGCTACACCTTC.

This rearrangement joins TRBV19 to TRBJ1-3, with 10 nucleotides matching TRBD1. This CDR3 is built from 16 residues. With V trimmed by 3 bases and J by 4 bases, 6 bases remained unmatched. The germline V gene encodes CDR1 LNHDA and CDR2 SQIVND (reference sequence). DNA of the CDR3: TGTGCCAGTAGTATCACGGGACAGGGGCTCGGAAACACCATATATTTT. Translation gives CASSITGQGLGNTIYF.